This T cell receptor beta chain was sequenced for a study of response to subunit inactivated influenza vaccine. This clonotype was counted between two and nine times. TCRdb re-called the RT-PCR reads through MiXCR, storing one row per CDR3 protein. The sample carries about 570,000 distinct CDR3 sequences, 12% recorded once. The CDR3 loop spans 16 amino acids. V was cut by 2 bases and J by 1 base, with 14 bases left in between. Germline assignment: CDR1 KGHSH and CDR2 LQKENI. The chain employs TRBV18 and TRBJ2-5; a possible D gene is TRBD1 (6 bases). The starting material was PBMCs from blood, obtained on the day of vaccination. The source of this sequence is a man aged 45-60 years who received an inactivated influenza vaccine. The CDR3, as DNA: TGTGCCAGCTCACCAAATTCGAACAGGGTCCAAGAGACCCAGTACTTC. Translating gives CASSPNSNRVQETQYF.